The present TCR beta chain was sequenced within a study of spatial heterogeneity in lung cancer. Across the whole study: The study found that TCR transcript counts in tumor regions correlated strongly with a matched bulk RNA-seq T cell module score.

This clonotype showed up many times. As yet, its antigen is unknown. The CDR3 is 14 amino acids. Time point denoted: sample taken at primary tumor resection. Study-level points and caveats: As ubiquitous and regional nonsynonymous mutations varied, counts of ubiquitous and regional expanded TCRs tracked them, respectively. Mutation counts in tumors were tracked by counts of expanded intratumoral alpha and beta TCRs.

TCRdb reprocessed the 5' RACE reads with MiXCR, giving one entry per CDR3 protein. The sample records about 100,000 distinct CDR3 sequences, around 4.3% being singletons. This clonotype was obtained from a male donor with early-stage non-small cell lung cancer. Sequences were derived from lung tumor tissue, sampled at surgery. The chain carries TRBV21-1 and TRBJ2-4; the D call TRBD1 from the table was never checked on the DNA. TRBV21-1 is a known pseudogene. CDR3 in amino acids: CASSTRQEKNIQYF. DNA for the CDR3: TGTGCCAGCAGCACTAGACAGGAAAAAAACATTCAGTACTTC.